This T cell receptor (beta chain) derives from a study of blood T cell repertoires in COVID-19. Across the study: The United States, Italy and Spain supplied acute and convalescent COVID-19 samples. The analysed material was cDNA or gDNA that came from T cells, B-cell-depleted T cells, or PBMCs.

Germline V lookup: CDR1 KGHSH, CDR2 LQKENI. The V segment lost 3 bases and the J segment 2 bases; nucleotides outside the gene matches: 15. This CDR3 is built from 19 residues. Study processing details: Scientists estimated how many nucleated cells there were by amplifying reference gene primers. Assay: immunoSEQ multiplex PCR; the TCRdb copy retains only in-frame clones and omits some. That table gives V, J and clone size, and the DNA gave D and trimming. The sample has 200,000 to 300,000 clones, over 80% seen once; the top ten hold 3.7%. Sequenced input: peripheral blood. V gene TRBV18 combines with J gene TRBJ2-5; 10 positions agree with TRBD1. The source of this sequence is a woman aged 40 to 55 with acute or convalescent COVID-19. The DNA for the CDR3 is TGTGCCAGCTCACCGATATATCCCAGGACAGGGGGATCACAAGAGACCCAGTACTTC. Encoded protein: CASSPIYPRTGGSQETQYF. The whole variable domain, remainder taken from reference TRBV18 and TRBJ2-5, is NAGVMQNPRHLVRRRGQEARLRCSPMKGHSHVYWYRQLPEEGLKFMVYLQKENIIDESGMPKERFSAEFPKEGPSILRIQQVVRGDSAAYFCASSPIYPRTGGSQETQYFGPGTRLLVL.